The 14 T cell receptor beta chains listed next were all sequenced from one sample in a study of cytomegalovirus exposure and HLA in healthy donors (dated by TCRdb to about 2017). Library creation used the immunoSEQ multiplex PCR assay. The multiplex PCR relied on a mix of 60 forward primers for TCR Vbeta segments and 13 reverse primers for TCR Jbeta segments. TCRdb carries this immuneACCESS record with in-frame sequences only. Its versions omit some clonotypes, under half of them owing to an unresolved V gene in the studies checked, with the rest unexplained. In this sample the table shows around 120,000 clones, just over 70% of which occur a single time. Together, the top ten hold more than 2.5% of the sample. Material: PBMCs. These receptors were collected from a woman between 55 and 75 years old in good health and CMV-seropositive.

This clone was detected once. The CDR3 reads CASSQSGTGVGNTIYF. The CDR3 DNA reads as TGTGCCAGCAGTCAATCCGGGACAGGGGTTGGAAACACCATATATTTT. This chain uses TRBV2 with TRBJ1-3, with 10 bases fitting TRBD1. With 5 bases clipped from V and 3 bases from J, the junction kept 7 bases outside the gene matches. This CDR3 spans 16 amino acids. Germline CDR1 and CDR2: SNHLY and FYNNEI.

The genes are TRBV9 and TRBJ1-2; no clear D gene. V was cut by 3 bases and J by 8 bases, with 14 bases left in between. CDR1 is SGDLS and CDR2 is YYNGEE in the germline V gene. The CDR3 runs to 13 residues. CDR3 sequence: CASSASTSGGYTF. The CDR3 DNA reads TGTGCCAGCAGCGCCTCCACATCGGGGGGCTACACCTTC.

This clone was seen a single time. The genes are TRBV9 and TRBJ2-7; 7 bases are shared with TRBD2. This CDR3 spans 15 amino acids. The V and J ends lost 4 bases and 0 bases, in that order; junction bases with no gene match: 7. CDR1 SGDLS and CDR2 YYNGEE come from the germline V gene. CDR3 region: CASSPYGGGSYEQYF. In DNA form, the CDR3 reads TGTGCCAGCAGCCCCTACGGCGGGGGCTCCTACGAGCAGTACTTC.

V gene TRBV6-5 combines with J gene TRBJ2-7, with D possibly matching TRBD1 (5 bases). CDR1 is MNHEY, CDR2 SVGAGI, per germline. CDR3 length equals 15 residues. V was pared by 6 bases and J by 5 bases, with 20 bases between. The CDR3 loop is CASSQQAPSKDEQYF. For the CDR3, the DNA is TGTGCCAGCAGCCAACAGGCCCCCTCGAAAGACGAGCAGTACTTC.

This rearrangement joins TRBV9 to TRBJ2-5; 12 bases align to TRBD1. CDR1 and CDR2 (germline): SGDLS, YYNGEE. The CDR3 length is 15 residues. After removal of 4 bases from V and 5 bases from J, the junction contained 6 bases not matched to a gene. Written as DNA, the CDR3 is TGTGCCAGCAGCTCCGGGACAGGGGGCGGTGAGACCCAGTACTTC. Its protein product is CASSSGTGGGETQYF.

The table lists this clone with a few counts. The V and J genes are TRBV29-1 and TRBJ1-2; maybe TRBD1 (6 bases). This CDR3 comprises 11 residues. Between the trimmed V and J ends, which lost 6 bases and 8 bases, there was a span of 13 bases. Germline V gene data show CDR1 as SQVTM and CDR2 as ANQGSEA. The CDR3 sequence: CSVEGGEGYTF. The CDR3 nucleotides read TGCAGCGTGGAGGGGGGGGAAGGCTACACCTTC.

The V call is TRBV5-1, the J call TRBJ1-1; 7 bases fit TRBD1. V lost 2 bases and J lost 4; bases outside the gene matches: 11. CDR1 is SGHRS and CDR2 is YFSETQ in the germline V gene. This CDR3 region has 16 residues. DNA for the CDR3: TGCGCCAGCAGCTTTTCCGACAGGGCTGGCGGCACTGAAGCTTTCTTT. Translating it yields CASSFSDRAGGTEAFF.

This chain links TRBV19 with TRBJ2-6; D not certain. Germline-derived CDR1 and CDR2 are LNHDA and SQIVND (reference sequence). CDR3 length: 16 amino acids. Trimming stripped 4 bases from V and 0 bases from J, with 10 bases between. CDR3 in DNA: TGTGCCAGTAGTAGTCCGAGCCGCTCTGGGGCCAACGTCCTGACTTTC. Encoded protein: CASSSPSRSGANVLTF.

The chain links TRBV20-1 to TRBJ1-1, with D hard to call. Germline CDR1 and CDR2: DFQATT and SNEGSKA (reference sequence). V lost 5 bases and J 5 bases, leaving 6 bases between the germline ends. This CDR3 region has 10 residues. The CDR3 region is CSALRTEAFF. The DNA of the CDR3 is TGCAGTGCTCTGAGGACTGAAGCTTTCTTT.

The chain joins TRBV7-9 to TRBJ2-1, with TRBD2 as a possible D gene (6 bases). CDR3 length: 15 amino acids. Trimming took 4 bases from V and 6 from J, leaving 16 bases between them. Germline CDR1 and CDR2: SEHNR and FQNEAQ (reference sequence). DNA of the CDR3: TGTGCCAGCAGCTCGGGACTTCCGTTACTCAATGAGCAGTTCTTC. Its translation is CASSSGLPLLNEQFF.

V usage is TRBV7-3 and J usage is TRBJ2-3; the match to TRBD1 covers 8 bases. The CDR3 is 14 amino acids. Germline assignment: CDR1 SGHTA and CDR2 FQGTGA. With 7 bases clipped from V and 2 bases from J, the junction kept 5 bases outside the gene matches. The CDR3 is CASTSGQVTDTQYF. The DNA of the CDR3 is TGTGCCAGCACCTCGGGACAGGTCACAGATACGCAGTATTTT.

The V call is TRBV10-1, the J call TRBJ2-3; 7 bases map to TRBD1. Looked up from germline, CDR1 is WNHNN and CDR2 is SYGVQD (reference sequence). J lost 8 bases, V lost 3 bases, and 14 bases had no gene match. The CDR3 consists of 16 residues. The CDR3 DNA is TGCGCCAGCAGTGATGTGGATAGACAGGGAGTTGCTACGCAGTATTTT. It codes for CASSDVDRQGVATQYF.

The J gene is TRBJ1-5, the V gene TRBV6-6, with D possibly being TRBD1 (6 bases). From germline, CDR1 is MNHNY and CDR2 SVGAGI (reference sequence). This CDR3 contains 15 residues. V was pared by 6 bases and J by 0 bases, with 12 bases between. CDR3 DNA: TGTGCCAGCAGCATGGACAGTTATAGCAATCAGCCCCAGCATTTT. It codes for CASSMDSYSNQPQHF.

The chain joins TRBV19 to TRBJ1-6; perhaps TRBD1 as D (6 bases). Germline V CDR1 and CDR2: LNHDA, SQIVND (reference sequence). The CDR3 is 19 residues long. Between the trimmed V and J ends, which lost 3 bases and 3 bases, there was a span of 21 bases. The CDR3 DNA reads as TGTGCCAGTAGTATTTATACCCCCCCAGGGGCCTACTATAATTCACCCCTCCACTTT. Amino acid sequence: CASSIYTPPGAYYNSPLHF.